This T cell receptor beta chain was sequenced in a study of PD-1 blockade in mismatch repair-deficient tumors. Concerning this clone: Its target is not known.

This table comes from immunoSEQ multiplex PCR, and its TCRdb copy is limited to in-frame clones, with some not included. The table lists around 15,000 clones, about 80% of them singletons. Time point here: approximately 9-day in vitro stimulation with candidate neoantigen peptide 5. PCR or immunohistochemistry showed mismatch repair deficiency in every enrolled patient. This CDR3 comprises 14 residues. Per the germline V gene, CDR1 is SGHTA and CDR2 is FQGNSA. With 6 bases clipped from V and 12 bases from J, the junction kept 9 bases outside the gene matches. The source was cells cultured in vitro, collected from a patient treated with pembrolizumab. This chain joins TRBV7-2 and TRBJ2-1, with 12 bases identical to TRBD2. This clonotype originated in an adult with mismatch repair-deficient cancer. CDR3 protein: CASSVPGTSGLQFF. As DNA, the CDR3 is TGTGCCAGCAGTGTCCCAGGGACTAGCGGGTTGCAGTTCTTC.